This T cell receptor (beta chain) was captured in a study of beta chain features in type 1 diabetes. Study-wide findings and caveats: Compared with healthy donors, patients appeared to share more similar naive, central memory and regulatory TCRB repertoires. HLA influence on TCRB rearrangement stayed unresolved here.

Every bit of the isolated RNA underwent reverse transcription, so sequencing read expressed TCRB transcripts. Read counts averaged about 3.57 million for samples of naive, central memory and regulatory T cells. Sequenced by immunoSEQ multiplex PCR; TCRdb stores in-frame clones only, minus some. In the table there are some 500,000 clones, over 10% of which are singletons. This clone was detected only a few times. Its antigen is currently unknown. Cells sorted by CD45RO/CCR7/CD25/CD127/CD95/CD27 comprised CD4+ naive, central memory, regulatory and stem cell-like memory cells. This TCR derives from a woman aged 18-29 years in good health. Sequencing was performed on naive CD4+ T cells from blood.

The CDR3: CASSLYKSGSYNEQFF. The CDR3 region has the DNA TGTGCCAGCAGCTTGTATAAGTCGGGCTCCTACAATGAGCAGTTCTTC. This sequence joins TRBV5-6 and TRBJ2-1; D is ambiguous. The germline CDR1 and CDR2 sequences are SGHDT and YYEEEE. The V and J ends lost 1 base and 0 bases respectively, with 11 bases between them. The CDR3 is 16 residues long.